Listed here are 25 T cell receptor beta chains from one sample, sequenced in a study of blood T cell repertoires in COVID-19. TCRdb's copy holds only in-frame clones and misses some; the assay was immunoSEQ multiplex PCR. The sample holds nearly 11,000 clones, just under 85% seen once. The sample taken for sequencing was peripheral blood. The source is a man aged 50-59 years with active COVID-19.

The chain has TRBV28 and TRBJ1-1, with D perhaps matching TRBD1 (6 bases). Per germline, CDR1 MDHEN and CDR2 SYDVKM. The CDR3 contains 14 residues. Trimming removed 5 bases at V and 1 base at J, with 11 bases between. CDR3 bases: TGTGCCAGCAGTCTCATGGACAGGAACACTGAAGCTTTCTTT. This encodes CASSLMDRNTEAFF.

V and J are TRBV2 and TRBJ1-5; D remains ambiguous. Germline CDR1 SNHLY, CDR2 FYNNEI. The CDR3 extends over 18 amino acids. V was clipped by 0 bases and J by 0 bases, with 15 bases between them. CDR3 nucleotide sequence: TGTGCCAGCAGTGAAGCGTTGGGTCTAGCTGATAGCAATCAGCCCCAGCATTTT. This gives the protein CASSEALGLADSNQPQHF.

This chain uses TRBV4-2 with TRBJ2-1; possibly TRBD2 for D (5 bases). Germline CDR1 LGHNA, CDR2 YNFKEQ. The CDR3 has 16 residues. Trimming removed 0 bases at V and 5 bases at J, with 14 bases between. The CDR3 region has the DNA TGTGCCAGCAGCCAAGAAGGTGGGAGTGAAGACAATGAGCAGTTCTTC. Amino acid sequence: CASSQEGGSEDNEQFF.

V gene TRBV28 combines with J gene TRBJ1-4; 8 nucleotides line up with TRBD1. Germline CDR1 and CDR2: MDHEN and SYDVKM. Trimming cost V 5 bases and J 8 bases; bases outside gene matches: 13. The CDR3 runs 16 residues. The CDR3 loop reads CASSPTGQGQWEKLFF. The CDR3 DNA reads TGTGCCAGCAGTCCCACCGGACAGGGCCAATGGGAAAAACTGTTTTTT.

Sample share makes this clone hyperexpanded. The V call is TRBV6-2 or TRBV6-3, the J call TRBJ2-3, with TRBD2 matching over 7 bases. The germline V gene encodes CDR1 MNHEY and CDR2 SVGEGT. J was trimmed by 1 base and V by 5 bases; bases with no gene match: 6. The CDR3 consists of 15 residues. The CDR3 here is CASSVRLAGTDTQYF. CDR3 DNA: TGTGCCAGCAGTGTTCGTCTAGCGGGCACAGATACGCAGTATTTT.

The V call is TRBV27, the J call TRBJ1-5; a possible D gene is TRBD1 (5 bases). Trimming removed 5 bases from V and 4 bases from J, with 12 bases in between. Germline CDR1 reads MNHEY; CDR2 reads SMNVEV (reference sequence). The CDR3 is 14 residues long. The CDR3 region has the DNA TGTGCCAGCAGTCCTCTAGGGACTAATCAGCCCCAGCATTTT. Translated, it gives CASSPLGTNQPQHF.

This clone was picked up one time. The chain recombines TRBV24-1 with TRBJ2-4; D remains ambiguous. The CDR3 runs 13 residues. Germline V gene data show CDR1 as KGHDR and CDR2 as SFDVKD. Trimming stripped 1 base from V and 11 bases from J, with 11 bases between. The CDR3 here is CATSDLGGVVQYF. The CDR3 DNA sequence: TGTGCCACCAGTGATTTAGGCGGAGTGGTTCAGTACTTC.

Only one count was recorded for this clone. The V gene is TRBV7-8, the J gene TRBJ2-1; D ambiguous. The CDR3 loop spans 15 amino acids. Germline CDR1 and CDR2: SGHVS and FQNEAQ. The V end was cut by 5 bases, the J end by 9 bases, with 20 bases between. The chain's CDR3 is CASSPHVSGLTEQFF. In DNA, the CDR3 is TGTGCCAGCAGCCCTCACGTGTCGGGTCTTACTGAGCAGTTCTTC.

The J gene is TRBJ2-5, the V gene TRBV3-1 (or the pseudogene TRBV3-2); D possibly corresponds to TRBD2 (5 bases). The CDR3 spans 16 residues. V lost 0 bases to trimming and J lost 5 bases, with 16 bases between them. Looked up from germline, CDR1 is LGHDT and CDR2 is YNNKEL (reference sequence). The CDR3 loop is CASSQDQVEVKETQYF. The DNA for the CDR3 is TGTGCCAGCAGCCAAGATCAGGTGGAGGTTAAGGAGACCCAGTACTTC.

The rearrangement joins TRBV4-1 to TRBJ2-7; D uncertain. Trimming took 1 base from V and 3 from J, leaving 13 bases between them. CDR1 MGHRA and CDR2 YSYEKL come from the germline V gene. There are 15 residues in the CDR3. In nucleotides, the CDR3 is TGCGCCAGCAGCCAAGTTGTGCGGTCGGGCTACGAGCAGTACTTC. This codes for CASSQVVRSGYEQYF.

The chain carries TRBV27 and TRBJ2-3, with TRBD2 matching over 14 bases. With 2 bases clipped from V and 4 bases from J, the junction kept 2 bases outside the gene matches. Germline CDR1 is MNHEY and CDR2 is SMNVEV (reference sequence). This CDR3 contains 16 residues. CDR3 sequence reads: CASSLGGLAGADTQYF. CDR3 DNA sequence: TGTGCCAGCAGTTTAGGGGGACTAGCGGGAGCAGATACGCAGTATTTT.

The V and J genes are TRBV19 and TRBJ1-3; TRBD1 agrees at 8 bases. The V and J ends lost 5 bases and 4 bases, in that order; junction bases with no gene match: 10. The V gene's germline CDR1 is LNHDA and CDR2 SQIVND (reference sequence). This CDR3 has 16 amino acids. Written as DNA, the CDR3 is TGTGCCAGTAGTGGCCCGGGACAGGCAGCCGGAAACACCATATATTTT. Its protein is CASSGPGQAAGNTIYF.

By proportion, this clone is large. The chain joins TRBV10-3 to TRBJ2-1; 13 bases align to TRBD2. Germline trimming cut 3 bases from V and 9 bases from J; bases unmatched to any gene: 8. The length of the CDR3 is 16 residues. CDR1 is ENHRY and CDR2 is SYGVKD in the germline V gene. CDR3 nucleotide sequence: TGTGCCATCAGTGACCAGGGACTAGCGGGAAGGTTTGAGCAGTTCTTC. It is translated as CAISDQGLAGRFEQFF.

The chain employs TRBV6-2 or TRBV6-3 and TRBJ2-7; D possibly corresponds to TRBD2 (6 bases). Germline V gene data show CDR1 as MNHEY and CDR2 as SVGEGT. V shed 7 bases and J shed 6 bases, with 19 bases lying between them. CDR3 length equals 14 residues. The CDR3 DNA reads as TGTGCCAGCACCCCGGGAGCCTTACCCGTCGAGCAGTACTTC. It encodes CASTPGALPVEQYF.

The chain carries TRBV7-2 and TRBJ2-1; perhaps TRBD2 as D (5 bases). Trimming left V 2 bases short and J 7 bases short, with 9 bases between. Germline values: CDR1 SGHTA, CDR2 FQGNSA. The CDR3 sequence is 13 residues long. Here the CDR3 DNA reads TGTGCCAGCAGCTTATCTTCGGGGAATGAGCAGTTCTTC. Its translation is CASSLSSGNEQFF. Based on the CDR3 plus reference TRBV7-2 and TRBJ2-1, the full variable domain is GAGVSQSPSNKVTEKGKDVELRCDPISGHTALYWYRQSLGQGLEFLIYFQGNSAPDKSGLPSDRFSAERTGGSVSTLTIQRTQQEDSAVYLCASSLSSGNEQFFGPGTRLTVL.

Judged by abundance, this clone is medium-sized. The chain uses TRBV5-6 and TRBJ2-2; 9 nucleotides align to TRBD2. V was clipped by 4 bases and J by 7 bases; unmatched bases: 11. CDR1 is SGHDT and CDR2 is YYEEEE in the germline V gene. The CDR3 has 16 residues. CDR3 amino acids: CASSPVIAGVGGELFF. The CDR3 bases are TGTGCCAGCAGCCCTGTTATAGCGGGAGTTGGCGGGGAGCTGTTTTTT. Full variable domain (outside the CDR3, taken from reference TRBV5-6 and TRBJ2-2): DAGVTQSPTHLIKTRGQQVTLRCSPKSGHDTVSWYQQALGQGPQFIFQYYEEEERQRGNFPDRFSGHQFPNYSSELNVNALLLGDSALYLCASSPVIAGVGGELFFGEGSRLTVL.

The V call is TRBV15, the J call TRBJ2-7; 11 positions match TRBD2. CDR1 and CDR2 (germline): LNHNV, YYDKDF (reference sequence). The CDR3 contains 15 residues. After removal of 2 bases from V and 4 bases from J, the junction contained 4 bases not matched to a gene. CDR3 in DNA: TGTGCCACCAGCAGAACTAGCGGGAGTGGTTACGAGCAGTACTTC. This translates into CATSRTSGSGYEQYF.

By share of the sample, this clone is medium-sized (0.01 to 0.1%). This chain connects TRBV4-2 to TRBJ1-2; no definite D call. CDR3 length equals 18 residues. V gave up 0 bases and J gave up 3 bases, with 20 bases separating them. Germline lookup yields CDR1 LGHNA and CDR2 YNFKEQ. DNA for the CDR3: TGTGCCAGCAGCCAAGAATCCCACGGGGTAACGGAATACTATGGCTACACCTTC. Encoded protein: CASSQESHGVTEYYGYTF.

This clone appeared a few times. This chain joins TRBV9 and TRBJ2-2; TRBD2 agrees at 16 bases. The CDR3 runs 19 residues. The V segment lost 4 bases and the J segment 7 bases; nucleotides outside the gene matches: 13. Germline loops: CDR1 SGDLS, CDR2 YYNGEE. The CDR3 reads CASSPPGTSGRAGDGELFF. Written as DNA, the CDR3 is TGTGCCAGCAGCCCGCCGGGGACTAGCGGGAGGGCCGGCGACGGGGAGCTGTTTTTT.

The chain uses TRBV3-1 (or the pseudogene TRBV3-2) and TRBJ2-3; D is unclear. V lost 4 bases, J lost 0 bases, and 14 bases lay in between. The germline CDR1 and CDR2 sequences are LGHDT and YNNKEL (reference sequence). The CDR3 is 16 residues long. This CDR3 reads CASSPGRWASTDTQYF. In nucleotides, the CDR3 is TGTGCCAGCAGCCCCGGCCGGTGGGCTAGCACAGATACGCAGTATTTT.

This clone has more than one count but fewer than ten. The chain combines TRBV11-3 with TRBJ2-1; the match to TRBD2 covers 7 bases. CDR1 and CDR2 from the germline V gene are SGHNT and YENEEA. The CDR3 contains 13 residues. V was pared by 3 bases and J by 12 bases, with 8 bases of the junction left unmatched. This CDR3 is CASSFGTGTTQFF. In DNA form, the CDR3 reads TGTGCCAGCAGCTTTGGAACCGGGACTACGCAGTTCTTC.

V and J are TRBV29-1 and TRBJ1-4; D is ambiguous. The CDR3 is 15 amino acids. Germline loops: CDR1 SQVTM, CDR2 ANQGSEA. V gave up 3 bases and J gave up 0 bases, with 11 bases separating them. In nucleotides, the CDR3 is TGCAGCGTTGAGCGGGTCGAGACAACTAATGAAAAACTGTTTTTT. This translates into CSVERVETTNEKLFF.

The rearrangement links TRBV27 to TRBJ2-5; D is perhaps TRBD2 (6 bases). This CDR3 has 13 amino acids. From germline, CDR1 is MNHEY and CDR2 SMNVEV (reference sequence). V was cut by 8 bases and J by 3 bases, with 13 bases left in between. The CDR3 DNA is TGTGCCAGCCGCCACGGGGGAGAAGAGACCCAGTACTTC. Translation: CASRHGGEETQYF.

The CDR3 region is CASSYHPAQGTDTQYF. The CDR3 region has the DNA TGTGCCAGCAGTTACCATCCGGCACAGGGGACAGATACGCAGTATTTT. V and J are TRBV6-2 or TRBV6-3 and TRBJ2-3, with 7 bases lining up with TRBD1. This CDR3 comprises 16 residues. In germline, CDR1 is MNHEY, CDR2 SVGEGT. Trimming cost V 2 bases and J 3 bases; bases outside gene matches: 8.

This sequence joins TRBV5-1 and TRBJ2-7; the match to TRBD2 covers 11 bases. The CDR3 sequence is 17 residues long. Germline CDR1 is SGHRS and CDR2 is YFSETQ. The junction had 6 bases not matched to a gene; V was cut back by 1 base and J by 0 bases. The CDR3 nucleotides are TGCGCCAGCAGCTTGTGGCTAGCGGGGGGAAGCTCCTACGAGCAGTACTTC. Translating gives CASSLWLAGGSSYEQYF.